These 12 T cell receptor beta chains share one sample of origin, sequenced in a study of T cells in localized non-small cell lung cancer. Generated by immunoSEQ multiplex PCR, the TCRdb table keeps only in-frame clones and is missing some. This repertoire shows about 59,000 clones, approximately 90% found once; its top ten account for 20% to 25%. The sequenced sample was peripheral blood, obtained before any cancer treatment. The receptors originated from a man between 40 and 70 years old with stage I squamous cell lung carcinoma.

The CDR3 DNA reads as TGTGCCAGCACAGGGGGCCGTACGCAGTATTTT. Residues: CASTGGRTQYF. The chain has TRBV6-5 and TRBJ2-3, with 8 bases fitting TRBD1. Germline loops: CDR1 MNHEY, CDR2 SVGAGI. V lost 7 bases and J lost 8; bases outside the gene matches: 2. The CDR3 is made up of 11 amino acids.

This clone is a singleton in its sample. The V and J genes are TRBV5-1 and TRBJ2-2; maybe TRBD1 (6 bases). The germline V and J ends were trimmed by 5 bases and 7 bases, with 21 bases remaining between them. The CDR3 extends over 16 amino acids. In germline, CDR1 is SGHRS, CDR2 YFSETQ. The CDR3 region has the DNA TGCGCCAGCAGTTACCAGGGGCACCGGGATGTCGGGGAGCTGTTTTTT. It specifies CASSYQGHRDVGELFF.

This clone showed up just a few times. This sequence joins TRBV9 and TRBJ1-5; the match to TRBD1 covers 12 bases. CDR1 and CDR2 (germline): SGDLS, YYNGEE. Trimming took 4 bases from V and 6 from J; bases not matched to a gene: 14. The CDR3 consists of 18 residues. In DNA, the CDR3 is TGTGCCAGCAGCTCAGCAGCGGGACAGGGGGCATTTGGTCAGCCCCAGCATTTT. This gives the protein CASSSAAGQGAFGQPQHF.

This chain links TRBV7-2 with TRBJ2-3; 12 nucleotides match TRBD2. J was trimmed by 6 bases and V by 6 bases; bases with no gene match: 4. The CDR3 consists of 14 residues. The germline gives CDR1 SGHTA, CDR2 FQGNSA. As DNA, the CDR3 is TGTGCCAGCAGTTATGGACTAGCGGGGGATACGCAGTATTTT. Amino acid sequence: CASSYGLAGDTQYF.

This chain uses TRBV6-6 with TRBJ1-5, with TRBD1 identical over 8 bases. With 5 bases clipped from V and 2 bases from J, the junction kept 2 bases outside the gene matches. CDR3 length: 14 residues. The V gene's germline CDR1 is MNHNY and CDR2 SVGAGI (reference sequence). Written as DNA, the CDR3 is TGTGCCAGCAGTGACAGGGGAGGCAATCAGCCCCAGCATTTT. This sequence encodes CASSDRGGNQPQHF.

This sequence joins TRBV2 and TRBJ1-4; D gene ambiguous. Trimming took off 5 bases at V and 0 bases at J, with 7 bases between the two ends. This CDR3 has 14 amino acids. The germline V gene has CDR1 SNHLY and CDR2 FYNNEI. As DNA, the CDR3 is TGTGCCAGCAGTTACGCATCAACTAATGAAAAACTGTTTTTT. This gives the protein CASSYASTNEKLFF.

The chain couples TRBV28 to TRBJ1-2; 7 bases match TRBD1. Germline CDR1 is MDHEN and CDR2 is SYDVKM. Germline trimming cut 3 bases from V and 8 bases from J; bases unmatched to any gene: 3. The CDR3 is 12 amino acids. CDR3 region: CASSLTGWGYTF. As DNA, the CDR3 is TGTGCCAGCAGTTTGACAGGGTGGGGCTACACCTTC.

This sequence joins TRBV6-5 and TRBJ1-3; D unclear. The CDR3 covers 12 residues. The V and J ends lost 6 bases and 4 bases respectively, with 7 bases between them. Germline CDR1 reads MNHEY; CDR2 reads SVGAGI. The CDR3 nucleotides are TGTGCCAGCAGGGGAGGCGGAAACACCATATATTTT. Residues: CASRGGGNTIYF.

The J gene is TRBJ1-1, the V gene TRBV5-1; TRBD1 is a possible D gene (5 bases). Germline CDR1 reads SGHRS; CDR2 reads YFSETQ. This CDR3 region has 13 residues. V shed 1 base and J shed 5 bases, with 9 bases lying between them. CDR3 region: CASSLTGVTEAFF. The CDR3 nucleotides are TGCGCCAGCAGCTTGACGGGGGTTACTGAAGCTTTCTTT.

The chain employs TRBV9 and TRBJ1-1; D is possibly TRBD1 (6 bases). Germline CDR1 reads SGDLS; CDR2 reads YYNGEE. The CDR3 has 16 residues. V shed 3 bases and J shed 0 bases, with 15 bases lying between them. The DNA of the CDR3 is TGTGCCAGCAGCGCCCCGGGACAATTAATGAACACTGAAGCTTTCTTT. Translating it yields CASSAPGQLMNTEAFF.

This clone was found once. The V and J genes are TRBV9 and TRBJ1-2, with 7 positions matching TRBD1. Unmatched junction bases numbered 7, after V lost 6 bases and J lost 2 bases. Germline lookup yields CDR1 SGDLS and CDR2 YYNGEE. CDR3 length: 14 amino acids. The CDR3 sequence: CASTSSGQNYGYTF. CDR3 coding DNA: TGTGCCAGCACTTCTTCGGGACAGAACTATGGCTACACCTTC.

The chain carries TRBV7-2 and TRBJ2-5, with D perhaps TRBD2 (5 bases). In germline, CDR1 is SGHTA, CDR2 FQGNSA. V dropped 0 bases and J dropped 7 bases, with 18 bases sitting between them. The CDR3 runs to 16 residues. Written as DNA, the CDR3 is TGTGCCAGCAGCTTAGCTCCGACTAAATCAGGCAGGACCCAGTACTTC. Amino acids: CASSLAPTKSGRTQYF.